This record looks at one TCR beta chain sequence and its context. The table came from immunoSEQ multiplex PCR; TCRdb's copy has only in-frame clones and leaves some out. Found here are about 350,000 clones, around 88% of them singletons; the top ten hold roughly a tenth. CDR1 SEHNR and CDR2 FQNEAQ come from the germline V gene (reference sequence). The junction had 8 bases not matched to a gene; V was cut back by 11 bases and J by 4 bases. The CDR3 consists of 13 residues. These data originate in a study of Ad26.COV2.S vaccination and SARS-CoV-2 variants. As for treatment: 15 to 20 received Ad26.COV2.S at low or high dose, single or two shots; a few received placebo; per-sample allocation not given. Sampling was done on day 63 after the first vaccine or placebo injection. Boston provided a donor who was an adult aged 18-55 years.

This clonotype originated in a person between 18 and 59 years old who received the Ad26.COV2.S COVID-19 vaccine or a placebo. The input for sequencing was peripheral blood, taken in a trial of Ad26.COV2.S vaccine versus placebo. This chain joins TRBV7-9 and TRBJ2-1, with TRBD2 matching over 7 bases. The CDR3 loop reads CAWVGGEYNEQFF. In DNA form, the CDR3 reads TGTGCCTGGGTTGGGGGGGAATACAATGAGCAGTTCTTC.